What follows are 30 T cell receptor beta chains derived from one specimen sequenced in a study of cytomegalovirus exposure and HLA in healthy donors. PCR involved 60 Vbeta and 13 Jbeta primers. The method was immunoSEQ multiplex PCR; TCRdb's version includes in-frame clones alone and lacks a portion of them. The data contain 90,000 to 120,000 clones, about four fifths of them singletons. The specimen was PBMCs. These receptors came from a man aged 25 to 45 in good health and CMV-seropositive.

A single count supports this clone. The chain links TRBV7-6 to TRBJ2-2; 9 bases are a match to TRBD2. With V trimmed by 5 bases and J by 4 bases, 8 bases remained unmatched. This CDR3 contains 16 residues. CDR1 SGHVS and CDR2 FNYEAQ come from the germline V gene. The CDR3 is CASSAIAGDFTGELFF. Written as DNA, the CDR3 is TGTGCCAGCAGCGCAATAGCGGGGGACTTCACCGGGGAGCTGTTTTTT.

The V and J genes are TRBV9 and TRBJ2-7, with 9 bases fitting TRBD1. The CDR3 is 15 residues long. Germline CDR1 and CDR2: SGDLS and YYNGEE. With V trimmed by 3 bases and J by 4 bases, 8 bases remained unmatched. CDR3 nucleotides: TGTGCCAGCAGCGCCGGACAGGGGCCGCCTTACGAGCAGTACTTC. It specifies CASSAGQGPPYEQYF.

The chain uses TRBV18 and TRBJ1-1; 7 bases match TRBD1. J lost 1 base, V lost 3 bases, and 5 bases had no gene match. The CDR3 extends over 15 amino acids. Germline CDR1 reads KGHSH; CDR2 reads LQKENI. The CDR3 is CASSPRQGENTEAFF. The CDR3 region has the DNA TGTGCCAGCTCACCGAGACAGGGAGAGAACACTGAAGCTTTCTTT.

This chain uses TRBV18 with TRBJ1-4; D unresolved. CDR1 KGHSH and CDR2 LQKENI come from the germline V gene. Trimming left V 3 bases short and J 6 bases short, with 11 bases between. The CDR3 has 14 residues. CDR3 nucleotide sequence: TGTGCCAGCTCACCGCGGGGTGGGGATGAAAAACTGTTTTTT. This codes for CASSPRGGDEKLFF. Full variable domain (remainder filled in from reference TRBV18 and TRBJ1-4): NAGVMQNPRHLVRRRGQEARLRCSPMKGHSHVYWYRQLPEEGLKFMVYLQKENIIDESGMPKERFSAEFPKEGPSILRIQQVVRGDSAAYFCASSPRGGDEKLFFGSGTQLSVL.

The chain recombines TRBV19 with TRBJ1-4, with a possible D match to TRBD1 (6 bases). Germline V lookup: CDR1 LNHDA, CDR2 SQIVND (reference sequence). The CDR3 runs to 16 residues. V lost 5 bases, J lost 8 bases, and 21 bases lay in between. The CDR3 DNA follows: TGTGCCAGTAGTCCCATGGGGCAGGGGATTCGAGAAAAACTGTTTTTT. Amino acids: CASSPMGQGIREKLFF.

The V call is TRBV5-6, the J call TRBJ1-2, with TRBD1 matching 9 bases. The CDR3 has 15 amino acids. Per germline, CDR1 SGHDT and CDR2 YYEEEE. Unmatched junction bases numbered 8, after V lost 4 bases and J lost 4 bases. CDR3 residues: CASSRVGTGIYGYTF. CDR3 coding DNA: TGTGCCAGCAGCCGAGTCGGGACAGGGATCTATGGCTACACCTTC.

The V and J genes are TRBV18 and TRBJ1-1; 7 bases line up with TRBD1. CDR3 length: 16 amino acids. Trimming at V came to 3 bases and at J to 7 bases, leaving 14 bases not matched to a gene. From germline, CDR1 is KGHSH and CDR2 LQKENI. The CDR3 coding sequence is TGTGCCAGCTCACCCGATTTCGGAGGGGGCTCGGGTGAAGCTTTCTTT. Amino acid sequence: CASSPDFGGGSGEAFF.

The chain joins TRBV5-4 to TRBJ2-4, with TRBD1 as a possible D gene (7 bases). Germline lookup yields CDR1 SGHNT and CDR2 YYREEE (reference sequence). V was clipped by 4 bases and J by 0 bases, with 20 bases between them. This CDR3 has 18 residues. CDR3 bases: TGTGCCAGCAGCAGGGTGCAGGGGGGTAGCCTAGCCAAAAACATTCAGTACTTC. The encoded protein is CASSRVQGGSLAKNIQYF. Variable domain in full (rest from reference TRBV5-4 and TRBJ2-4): ETGVTQSPTHLIKTRGQQVTLRCSSQSGHNTVSWYQQALGQGPQFIFQYYREEENGRGNFPPRFSGLQFPNYSSELNVNALELDDSALYLCASSRVQGGSLAKNIQYFGAGTRLSVL.

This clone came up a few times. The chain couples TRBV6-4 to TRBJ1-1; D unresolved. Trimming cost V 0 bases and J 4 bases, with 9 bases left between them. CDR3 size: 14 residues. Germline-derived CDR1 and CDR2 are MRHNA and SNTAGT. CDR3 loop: CASSDSGRPTEAFF. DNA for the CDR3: TGTGCCAGCAGTGACTCTGGCAGGCCCACTGAAGCTTTCTTT.

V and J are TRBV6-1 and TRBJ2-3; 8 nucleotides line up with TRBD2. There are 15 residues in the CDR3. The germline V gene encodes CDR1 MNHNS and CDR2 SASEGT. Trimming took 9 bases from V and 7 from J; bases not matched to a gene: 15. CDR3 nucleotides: TGTGCCAGTACCTCGGGGGGGCCCCCGATGAATACGCAGTATTTT. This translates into CASTSGGPPMNTQYF.

The CDR3 is CASSEVNRVDYGYTF. The CDR3, as DNA: TGTGCCAGCAGTGAGGTTAACAGGGTCGACTATGGCTACACCTTC. This rearrangement joins TRBV2 to TRBJ1-2, with D maybe TRBD1 (6 bases). The CDR3 totals 15 residues. V dropped 3 bases and J dropped 3 bases, with 14 bases sitting between them. CDR1 SNHLY and CDR2 FYNNEI come from the germline V gene.

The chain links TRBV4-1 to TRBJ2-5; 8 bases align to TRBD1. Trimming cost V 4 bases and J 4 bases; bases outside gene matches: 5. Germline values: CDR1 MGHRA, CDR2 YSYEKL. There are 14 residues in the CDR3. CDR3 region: CASSRRTGGETQYF. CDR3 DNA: TGCGCCAGCAGCCGCCGAACAGGGGGAGAGACCCAGTACTTC.

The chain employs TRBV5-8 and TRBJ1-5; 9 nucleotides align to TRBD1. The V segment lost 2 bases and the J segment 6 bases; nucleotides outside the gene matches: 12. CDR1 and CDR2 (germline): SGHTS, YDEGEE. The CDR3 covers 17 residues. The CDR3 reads CASSFAATGGVSQPQHF. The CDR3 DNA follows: TGTGCCAGCAGCTTCGCCGCGACAGGGGGAGTAAGTCAGCCCCAGCATTTT. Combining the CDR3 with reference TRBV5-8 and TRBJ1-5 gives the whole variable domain EAGVTQSPTHLIKTRGQQATLRCSPISGHTSVYWYQQALGLGLQFLLWYDEGEERNRGNFPPRFSGRQFPNYSSELNVNALELEDSALYLCASSFAATGGVSQPQHFGDGTRLSIL.

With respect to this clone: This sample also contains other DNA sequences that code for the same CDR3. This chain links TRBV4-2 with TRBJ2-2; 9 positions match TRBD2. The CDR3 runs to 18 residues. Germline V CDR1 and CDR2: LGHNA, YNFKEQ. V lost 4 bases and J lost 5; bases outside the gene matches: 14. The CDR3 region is CASSPFPAGGPVTGELFF. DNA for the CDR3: TGTGCCAGCAGCCCCTTCCCGGCGGGGGGGCCTGTGACCGGGGAGCTGTTTTTT.

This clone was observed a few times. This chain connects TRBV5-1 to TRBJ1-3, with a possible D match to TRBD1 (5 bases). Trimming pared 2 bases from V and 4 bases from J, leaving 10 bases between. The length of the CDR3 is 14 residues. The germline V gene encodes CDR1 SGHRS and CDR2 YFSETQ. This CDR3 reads CASSFDSIGNTIYF. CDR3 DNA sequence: TGCGCCAGCAGCTTTGACAGCATCGGAAACACCATATATTTT.

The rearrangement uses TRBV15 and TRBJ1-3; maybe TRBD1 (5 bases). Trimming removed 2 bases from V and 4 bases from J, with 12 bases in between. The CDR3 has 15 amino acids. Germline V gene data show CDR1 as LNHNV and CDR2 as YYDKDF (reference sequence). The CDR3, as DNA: TGTGCCACCAGCAGAAAGGAAGCAGGGGGAAACACCATATATTTT. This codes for CATSRKEAGGNTIYF.

The CDR3 loop reads CASSPGTGLGELFF. The CDR3 DNA reads as TGTGCCAGCAGTCCAGGGACAGGGTTGGGGGAGCTGTTTTTT. The genes are TRBV27 and TRBJ2-2; 9 bases agree with TRBD1. The germline CDR1 and CDR2 sequences are MNHEY and SMNVEV (reference sequence). The CDR3 covers 14 residues. V shed 5 bases and J 8 bases; nucleotides not matched to a gene: 6.

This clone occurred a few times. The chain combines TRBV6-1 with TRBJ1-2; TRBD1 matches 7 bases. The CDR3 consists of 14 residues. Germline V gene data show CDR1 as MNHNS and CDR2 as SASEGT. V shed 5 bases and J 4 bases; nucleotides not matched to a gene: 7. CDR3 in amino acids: CASSLQTGTYGYTF. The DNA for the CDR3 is TGTGCCAGCAGTCTACAGACAGGGACCTATGGCTACACCTTC.

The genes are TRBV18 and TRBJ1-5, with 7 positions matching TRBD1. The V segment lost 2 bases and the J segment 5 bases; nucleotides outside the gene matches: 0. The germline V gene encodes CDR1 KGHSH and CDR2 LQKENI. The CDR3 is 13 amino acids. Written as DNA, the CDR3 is TGTGCCAGCTCACCAGACAGGGATCAGCCCCAGCATTTT. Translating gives CASSPDRDQPQHF.

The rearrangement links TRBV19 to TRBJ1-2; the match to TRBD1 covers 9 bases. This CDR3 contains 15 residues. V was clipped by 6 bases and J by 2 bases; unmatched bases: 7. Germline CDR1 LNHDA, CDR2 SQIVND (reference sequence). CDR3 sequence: CASRILQGANYGYTF. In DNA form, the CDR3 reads TGTGCCAGTAGGATTCTACAGGGGGCAAACTATGGCTACACCTTC.

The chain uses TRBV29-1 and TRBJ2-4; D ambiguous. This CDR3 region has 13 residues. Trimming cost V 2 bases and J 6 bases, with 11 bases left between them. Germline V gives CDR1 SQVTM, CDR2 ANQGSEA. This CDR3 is CSVELDPGNIQYF. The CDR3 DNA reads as TGCAGCGTTGAACTAGATCCTGGAAACATTCAGTACTTC.

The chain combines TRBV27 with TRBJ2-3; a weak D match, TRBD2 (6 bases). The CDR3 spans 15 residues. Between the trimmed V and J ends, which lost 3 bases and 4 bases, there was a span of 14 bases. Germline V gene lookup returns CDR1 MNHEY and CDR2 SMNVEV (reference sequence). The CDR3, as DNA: TGTGCCAGCAGTTTTTCGCTAGCGTTGGCAGATACGCAGTATTTT. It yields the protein CASSFSLALADTQYF.

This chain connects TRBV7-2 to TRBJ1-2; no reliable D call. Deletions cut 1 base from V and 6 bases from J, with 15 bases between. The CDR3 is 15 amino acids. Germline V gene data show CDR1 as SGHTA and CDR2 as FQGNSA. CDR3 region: CASSLGPRFTNGYTF. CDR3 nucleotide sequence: TGTGCCAGCAGCTTAGGACCGAGGTTTACAAATGGCTACACCTTC.

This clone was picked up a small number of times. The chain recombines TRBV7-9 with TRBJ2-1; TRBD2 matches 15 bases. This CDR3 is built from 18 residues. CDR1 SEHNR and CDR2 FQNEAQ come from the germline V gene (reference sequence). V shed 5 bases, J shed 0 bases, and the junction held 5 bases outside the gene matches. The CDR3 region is CASSPGTSGGTSYNEQFF. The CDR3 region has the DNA TGTGCCAGCAGCCCTGGGACTAGCGGGGGGACCTCCTACAATGAGCAGTTCTTC.

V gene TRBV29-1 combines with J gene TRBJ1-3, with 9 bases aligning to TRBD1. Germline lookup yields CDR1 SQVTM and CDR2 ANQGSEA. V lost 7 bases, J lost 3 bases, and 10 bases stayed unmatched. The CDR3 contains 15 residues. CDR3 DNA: TGCAGCGGCAAGGGACAGGGAGAATTTGGAAACACCATATATTTT. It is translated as CSGKGQGEFGNTIYF.

The CDR3 is CAWDTARGFTQYF. The CDR3 DNA follows: TGTGCCTGGGATACGGCTCGGGGGTTTACGCAGTATTTT. The J gene is TRBJ2-3, the V gene TRBV30; D might be TRBD2 (6 bases). The CDR3 covers 13 residues. Germline V lookup: CDR1 GTSNPN, CDR2 SVGIG (reference sequence). Trimming cost V 5 bases and J 8 bases, with 17 bases left between them. Combining the CDR3 with reference TRBV30 and TRBJ2-3 gives the whole variable domain SQTIHQWPATLVQPVGSPLSLECTVEGTSNPNLYWYRQAAGRGLQLLFYSVGIGQISSEVPQNLSASRPQDRQFILSSKKLLLSDSGFYLCAWDTARGFTQYFGPGTRLTVL.

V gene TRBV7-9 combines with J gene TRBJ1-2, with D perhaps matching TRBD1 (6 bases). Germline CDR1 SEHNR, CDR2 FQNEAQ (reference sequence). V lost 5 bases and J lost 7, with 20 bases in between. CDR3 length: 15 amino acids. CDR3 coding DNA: TGTGCCAGCAGCCCGATGACATACAGGGTCCCTGGCTACACCTTC. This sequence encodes CASSPMTYRVPGYTF.

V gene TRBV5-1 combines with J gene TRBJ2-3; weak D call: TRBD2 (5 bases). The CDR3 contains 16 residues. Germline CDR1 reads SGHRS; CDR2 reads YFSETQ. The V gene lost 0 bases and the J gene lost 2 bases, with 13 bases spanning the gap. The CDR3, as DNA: TGCGCCAGCAGCTTGGTTAAGGGAGCAAACACAGATACGCAGTATTTT. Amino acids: CASSLVKGANTDTQYF.

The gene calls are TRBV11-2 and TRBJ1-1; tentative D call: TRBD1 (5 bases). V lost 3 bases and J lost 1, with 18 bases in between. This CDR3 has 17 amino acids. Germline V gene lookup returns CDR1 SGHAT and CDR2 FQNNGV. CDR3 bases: TGTGCCAGCAGCTTTGGGATCTCAGGACACCCGAACACTGAAGCTTTCTTT. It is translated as CASSFGISGHPNTEAFF.

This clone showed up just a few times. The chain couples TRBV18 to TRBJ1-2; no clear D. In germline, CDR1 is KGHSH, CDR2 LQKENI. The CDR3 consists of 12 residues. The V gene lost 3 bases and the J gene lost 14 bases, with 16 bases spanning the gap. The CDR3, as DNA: TGTGCCAGCTCACCCTCCCAGGTCGTAGATACCTTC. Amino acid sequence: CASSPSQVVDTF.